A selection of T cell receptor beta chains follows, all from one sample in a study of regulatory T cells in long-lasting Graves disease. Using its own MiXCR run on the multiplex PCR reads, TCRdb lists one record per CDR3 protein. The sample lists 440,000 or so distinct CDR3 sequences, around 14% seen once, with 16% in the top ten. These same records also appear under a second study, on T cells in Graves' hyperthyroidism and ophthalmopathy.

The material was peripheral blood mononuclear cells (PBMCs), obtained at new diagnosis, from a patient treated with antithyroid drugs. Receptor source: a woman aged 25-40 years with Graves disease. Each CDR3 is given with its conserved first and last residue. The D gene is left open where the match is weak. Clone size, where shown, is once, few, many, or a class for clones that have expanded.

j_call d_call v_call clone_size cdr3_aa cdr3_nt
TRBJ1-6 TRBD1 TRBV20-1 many CSARAPTGNNSPLHF TGCAGTGCTAGGGCCCCGACAGGGAATAATTCACCCCTCCACTTT
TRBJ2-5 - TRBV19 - CASSMGSRAQETQYF TGTGCCAGTAGTATGGGGTCCAGGGCCCAAGAGACCCAGTACTTC
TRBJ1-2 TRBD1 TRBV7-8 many CASSYHRGSSEGYTF TGTGCCAGCAGCTATCACAGGGGGAGCTCTGAAGGCTACACCTTC
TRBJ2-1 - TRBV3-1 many CASSLLRGVGNDEQFF TGTGCCAGCAGCCTATTGAGGGGAGTGGGGAACGATGAGCAGTTCTTC
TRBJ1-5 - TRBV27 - CASRLTGLSQPQHF TGTGCCAGCAGACTTACAGGGTTATCTCAGCCCCAGCATTTT
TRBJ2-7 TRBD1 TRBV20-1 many CSARGGTGVNEQYF TGCAGTGCTAGAGGGGGGACAGGGGTGAACGAGCAGTACTTC
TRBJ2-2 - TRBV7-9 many CASSHRTANTGELFF TGTGCCAGCAGCCACCGGACCGCGAACACCGGGGAGCTGTTTTTT
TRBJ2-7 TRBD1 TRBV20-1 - CSATGQGSSYEQYF TGCAGTGCTACGGGACAGGGGTCCTCCTACGAGCAGTACTTC
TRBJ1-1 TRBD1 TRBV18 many CASSLGQGAGTEAFF TGTGCCAGCTCACTCGGACAGGGGGCCGGAACTGAAGCTTTCTTT
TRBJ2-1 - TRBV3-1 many CASSQSSNSAGGNEQFF TGTGCCAGCAGCCAAAGTTCGAATTCGGCAGGAGGTAATGAGCAGTTCTTC
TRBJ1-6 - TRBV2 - CASSPTETNSPLHF TGTGCCAGCAGCCCCACCGAGACGAATTCACCCCTCCACTTT
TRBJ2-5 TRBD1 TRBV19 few CASSTGQMGETQYF TGTGCCAGTAGTACGGGACAGATGGGAGAGACCCAGTACTTC
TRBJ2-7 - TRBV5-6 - CASSLTVYEQYF TGTGCCAGCAGCTTGACCGTGTACGAGCAGTACTTC
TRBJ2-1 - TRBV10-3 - CAIRRDSSYNEQFF TGTGCCATCAGGCGGGATAGTTCCTACAATGAGCAGTTCTTC
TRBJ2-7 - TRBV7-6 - CASSLAVPAGGSYEQYF TGTGCCAGCAGCTTAGCGGTCCCCGCCGGGGGTTCCTACGAGCAGTACTTC
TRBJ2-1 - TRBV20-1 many CSARTPYTNEQFF TGCAGTGCTAGAACCCCCTATACCAATGAGCAGTTCTTC
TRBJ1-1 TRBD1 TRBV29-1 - CSGTGGLNTEAFF TGCAGCGGGACAGGGGGGTTGAACACTGAAGCTTTCTTT